This T cell receptor (beta chain) derives from a study of control samples from healthy donors and cancer patients. Repertoires were generated with immunoSEQ multiplex PCR, while TCRdb's copy carries only in-frame clones and drops some. The sample holds about 160,000 clones, 90% to 95% seen once. The CDR3 runs 14 residues. CDR1 is LNHDA, CDR2 SQIVND, per germline (reference sequence). With V trimmed by 1 base and J by 6 bases, 5 bases remained unmatched. The chain links TRBV19 to TRBJ1-2; 7 nucleotides align to TRBD1. Sample: blood. This clonotype originated in a woman in her thirties or forties in good health. CDR3 in DNA: TGTGCCAGTAGTATAGTAGGGGGCCCGGATGGCTACACCTTC. It yields the protein CASSIVGGPDGYTF.